The clone carrying this T cell receptor (beta chain) was observed once. Its antigen is unknown. The data stem from a study of T cell responses to AZD1222 COVID-19 vaccine. As for the study in general: Recipients boosted at about 4 weeks or about 12 weeks are pooled. Study-wide results and caveats: Spike regions recognized by vaccine-associated CD4 TCRs spanned the protein, led by 160-218 and 743-854. Following two doses of AZD1222, Spike-specific TCR breadth and depth rose. White British people made up most donors, females outnumbered males, and clonal diversity was possibly underestimated.

Sequenced by immunoSEQ multiplex PCR; TCRdb stores in-frame clones only, minus some. This table has around 140,000 clones, around 92% appearing once. The CDR3 length is 13 residues. Trimming pared 4 bases from V and 5 bases from J, leaving 9 bases between. CDR1 and CDR2 (germline): SGDLS, YYNGEE. This receptor was identified in an adult in good health. The material was peripheral blood, obtained on day 0 of AZD1222 vaccination. The V and J genes are TRBV9 and TRBJ2-2, with TRBD2 as a possible D gene (6 bases). CDR3 sequence: CASSLGGTGELFF. The CDR3 bases are TGTGCCAGCAGCCTAGGAGGGACCGGGGAGCTGTTTTTT.